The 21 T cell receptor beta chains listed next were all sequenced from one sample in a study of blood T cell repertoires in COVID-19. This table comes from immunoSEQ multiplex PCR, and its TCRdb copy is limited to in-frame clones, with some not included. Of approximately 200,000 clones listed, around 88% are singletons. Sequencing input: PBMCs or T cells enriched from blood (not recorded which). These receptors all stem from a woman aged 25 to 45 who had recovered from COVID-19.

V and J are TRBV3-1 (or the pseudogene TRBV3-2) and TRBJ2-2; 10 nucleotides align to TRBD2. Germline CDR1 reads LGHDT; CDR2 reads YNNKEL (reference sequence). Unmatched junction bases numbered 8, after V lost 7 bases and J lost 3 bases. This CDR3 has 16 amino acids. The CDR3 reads CASNLYGTSDTGELFF. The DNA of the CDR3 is TGTGCCAGCAATCTCTACGGGACTAGCGACACCGGGGAGCTGTTTTTT.

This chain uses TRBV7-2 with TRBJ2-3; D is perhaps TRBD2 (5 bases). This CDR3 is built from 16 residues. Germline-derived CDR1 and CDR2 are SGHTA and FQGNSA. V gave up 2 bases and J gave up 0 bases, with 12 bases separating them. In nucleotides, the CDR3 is TGTGCCAGCAGCTTAATGGTCGGGATAAGCACAGATACGCAGTATTTT. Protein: CASSLMVGISTDTQYF.

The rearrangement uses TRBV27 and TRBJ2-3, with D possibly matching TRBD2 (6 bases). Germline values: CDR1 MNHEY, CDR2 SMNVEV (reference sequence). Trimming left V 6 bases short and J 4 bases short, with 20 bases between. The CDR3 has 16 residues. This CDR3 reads CASRTLTGVRADTQYF. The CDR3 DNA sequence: TGTGCCAGCAGGACCCTTACGGGAGTGAGGGCAGATACGCAGTATTTT.

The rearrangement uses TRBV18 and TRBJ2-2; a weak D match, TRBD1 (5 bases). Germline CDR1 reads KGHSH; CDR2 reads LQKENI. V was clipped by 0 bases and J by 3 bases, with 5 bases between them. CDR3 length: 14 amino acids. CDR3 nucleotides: TGTGCCAGCTCACCACCGACAGACACCGGGGAGCTGTTTTTT. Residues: CASSPPTDTGELFF.

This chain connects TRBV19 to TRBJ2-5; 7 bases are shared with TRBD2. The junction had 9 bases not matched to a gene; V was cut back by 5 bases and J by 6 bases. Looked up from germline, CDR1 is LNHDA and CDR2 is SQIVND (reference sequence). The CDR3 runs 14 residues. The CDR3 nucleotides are TGTGCCAGTAGTCCCGAGGGCGGGAGACAGACCCAGTACTTC. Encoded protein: CASSPEGGRQTQYF.

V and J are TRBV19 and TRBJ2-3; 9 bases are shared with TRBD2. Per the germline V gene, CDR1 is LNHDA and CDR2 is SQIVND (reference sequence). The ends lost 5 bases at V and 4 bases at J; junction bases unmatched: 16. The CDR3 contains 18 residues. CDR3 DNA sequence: TGTGCCAGTAGTGACCCCGTCGGGCGGGAGGGTACCCCAGATACGCAGTATTTT. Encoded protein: CASSDPVGREGTPDTQYF. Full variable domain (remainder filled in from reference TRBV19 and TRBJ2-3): DGGITQSPKYLFRKEGQNVTLSCEQNLNHDAMYWYRQDPGQGLRLIYYSQIVNDFQKGDIAEGYSVSREKKESFPLTVTSAQKNPTAFYLCASSDPVGREGTPDTQYFGPGTRLTVL.

CDR3 nucleotides: TGTGCCAGCAGTTACTCGTCGTGGGGCTCACCCCTCCACTTT. Protein sequence: CASSYSSWGSPLHF. The V gene is TRBV6-5, the J gene TRBJ1-6, with TRBD1 as a possible D gene (5 bases). The germline V gene has CDR1 MNHEY and CDR2 SVGAGI. Deletions cut 0 bases from V and 10 bases from J, with 10 bases between. The CDR3 is 14 amino acids.

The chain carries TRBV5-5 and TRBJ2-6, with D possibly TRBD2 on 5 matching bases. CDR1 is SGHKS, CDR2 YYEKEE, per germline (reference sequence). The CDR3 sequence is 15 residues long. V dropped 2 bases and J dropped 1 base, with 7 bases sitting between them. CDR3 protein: CASSFGGSGANVLTF. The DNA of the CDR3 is TGTGCCAGCAGCTTCGGCGGGTCTGGGGCCAACGTCCTGACTTTC.

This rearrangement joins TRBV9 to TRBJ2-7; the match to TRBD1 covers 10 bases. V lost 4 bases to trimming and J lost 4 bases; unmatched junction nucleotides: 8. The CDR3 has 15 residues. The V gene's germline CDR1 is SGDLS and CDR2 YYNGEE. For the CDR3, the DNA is TGTGCCAGCAGCCCAAATCCGGGACAGGGGTACGAGCAGTACTTC. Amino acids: CASSPNPGQGYEQYF.

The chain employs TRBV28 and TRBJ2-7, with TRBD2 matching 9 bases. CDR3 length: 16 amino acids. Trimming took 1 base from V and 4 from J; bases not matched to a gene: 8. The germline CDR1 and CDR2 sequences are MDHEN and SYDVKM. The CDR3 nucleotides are TGTGCCAGCAGTTTATCAAGTAGCGGGAGTCTATACGAGCAGTACTTC. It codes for CASSLSSSGSLYEQYF.

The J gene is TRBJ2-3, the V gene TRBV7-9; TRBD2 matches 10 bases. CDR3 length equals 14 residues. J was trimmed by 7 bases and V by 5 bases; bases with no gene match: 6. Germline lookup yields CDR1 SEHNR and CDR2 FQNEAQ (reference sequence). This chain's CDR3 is CASSASGSVNTQYF. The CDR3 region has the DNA TGTGCCAGCAGCGCTAGCGGGAGCGTAAATACGCAGTATTTT.

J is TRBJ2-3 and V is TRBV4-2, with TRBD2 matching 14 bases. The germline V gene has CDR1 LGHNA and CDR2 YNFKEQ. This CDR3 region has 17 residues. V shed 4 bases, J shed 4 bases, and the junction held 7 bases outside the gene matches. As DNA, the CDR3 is TGTGCCAGCAGCCCCGGACGACTAGCGGGAGGGCCAGATACGCAGTATTTT. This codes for CASSPGRLAGGPDTQYF.

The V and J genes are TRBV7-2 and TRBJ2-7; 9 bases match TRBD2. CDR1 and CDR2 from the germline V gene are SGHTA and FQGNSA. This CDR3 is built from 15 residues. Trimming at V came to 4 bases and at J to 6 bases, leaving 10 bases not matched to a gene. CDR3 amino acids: CASSSPLGLAGEQYF. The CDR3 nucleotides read TGTGCCAGCAGCTCCCCCTTGGGACTAGCCGGCGAGCAGTACTTC. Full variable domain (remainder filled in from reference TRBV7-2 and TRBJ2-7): GAGVSQSPSNKVTEKGKDVELRCDPISGHTALYWYRQSLGQGLEFLIYFQGNSAPDKSGLPSDRFSAERTGGSVSTLTIQRTQQEDSAVYLCASSSPLGLAGEQYFGPGTRLTVT.

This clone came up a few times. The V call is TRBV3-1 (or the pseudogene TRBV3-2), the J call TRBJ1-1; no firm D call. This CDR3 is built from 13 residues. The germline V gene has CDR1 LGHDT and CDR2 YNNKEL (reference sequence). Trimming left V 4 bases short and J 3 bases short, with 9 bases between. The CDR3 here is CASSLRGDTEAFF. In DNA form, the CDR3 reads TGTGCCAGCAGCCTCCGGGGTGACACTGAAGCTTTCTTT.

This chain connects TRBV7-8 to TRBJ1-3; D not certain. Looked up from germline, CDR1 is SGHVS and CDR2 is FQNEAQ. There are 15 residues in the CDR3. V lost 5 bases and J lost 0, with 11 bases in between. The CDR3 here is CASSVDTSSGNTIYF. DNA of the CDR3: TGTGCCAGCAGCGTCGACACCTCCTCTGGAAACACCATATATTTT.

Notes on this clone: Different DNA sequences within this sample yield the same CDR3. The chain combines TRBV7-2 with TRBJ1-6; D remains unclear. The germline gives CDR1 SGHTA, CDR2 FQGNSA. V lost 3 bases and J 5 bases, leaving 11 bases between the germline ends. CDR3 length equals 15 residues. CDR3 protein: CASSFAAGNNSPLHF. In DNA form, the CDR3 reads TGTGCCAGCAGCTTCGCGGCGGGGAATAATTCACCCCTCCACTTT. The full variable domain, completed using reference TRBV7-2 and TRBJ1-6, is GAGVSQSPSNKVTEKGKDVELRCDPISGHTALYWYRQSLGQGLEFLIYFQGNSAPDKSGLPSDRFSAERTGGSVSTLTIQRTQQEDSAVYLCASSFAAGNNSPLHFGNGTRLTVT.

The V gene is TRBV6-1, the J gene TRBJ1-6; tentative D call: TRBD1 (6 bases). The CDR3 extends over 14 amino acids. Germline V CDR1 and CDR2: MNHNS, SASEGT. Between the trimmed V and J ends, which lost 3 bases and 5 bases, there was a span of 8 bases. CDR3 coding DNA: TGTGCCAGCAGTGAGCCAGGGGATAATTCACCCCTCCACTTT. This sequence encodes CASSEPGDNSPLHF.

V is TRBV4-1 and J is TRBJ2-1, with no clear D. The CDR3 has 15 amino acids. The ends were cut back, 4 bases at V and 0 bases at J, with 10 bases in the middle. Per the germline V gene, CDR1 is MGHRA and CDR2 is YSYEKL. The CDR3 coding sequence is TGCGCCAGCAGCCTTCGGGTAAGCTCCTACAATGAGCAGTTCTTC. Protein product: CASSLRVSSYNEQFF.

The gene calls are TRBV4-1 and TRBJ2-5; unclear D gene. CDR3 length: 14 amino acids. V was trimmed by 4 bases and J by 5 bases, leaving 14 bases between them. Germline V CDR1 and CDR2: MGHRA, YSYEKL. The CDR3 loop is CASSPTPAVETQYF. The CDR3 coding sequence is TGCGCCAGCAGCCCGACTCCGGCGGTTGAGACCCAGTACTTC.

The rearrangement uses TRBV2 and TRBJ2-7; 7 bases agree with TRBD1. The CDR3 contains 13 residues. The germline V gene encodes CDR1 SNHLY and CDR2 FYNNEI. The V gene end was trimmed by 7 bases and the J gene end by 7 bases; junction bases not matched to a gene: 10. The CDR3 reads CASIPDRVGEQYF. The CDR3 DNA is TGTGCCAGCATCCCCGACAGGGTGGGTGAGCAGTACTTC.

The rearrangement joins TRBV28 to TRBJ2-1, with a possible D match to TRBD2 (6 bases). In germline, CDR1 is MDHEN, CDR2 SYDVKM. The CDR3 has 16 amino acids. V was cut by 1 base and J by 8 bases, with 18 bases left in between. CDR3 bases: TGTGCCAGCAGTTTATTTCGGGACGGGGGAGGCTATGAGCAGTTCTTC. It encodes CASSLFRDGGGYEQFF. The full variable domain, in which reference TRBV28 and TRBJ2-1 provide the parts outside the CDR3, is DVKVTQSSRYLVKRTGEKVFLECVQDMDHENMFWYRQDPGLGLRLIYFSYDVKMKEKGDIPEGYSVSREKKERFSLILESASTNQTSMYLCASSLFRDGGGYEQFFGPGTRLTVL.